A single sample gave rise to the 8 T cell receptor beta chains below, sequenced in a study of T cell changes during pregnancy in multiple sclerosis. The assay was immunoSEQ multiplex PCR, and TCRdb's table has in-frame clones only and misses some. The sample lists under 30,000 clones, 86% seen once, with 0.9% to 1.2% in the top ten. Sequences were derived from CD4+ T cells from peripheral blood mononuclear cells, sampled in the first trimester of pregnancy. Source of these receptors: a female donor in good health, enrolled as a control in a pregnancy study.

This clone has just one count. The chain recombines TRBV5-1 with TRBJ2-7; 7 positions match TRBD2. Germline V gene data show CDR1 as SGHRS and CDR2 as YFSETQ. Trimming took 2 bases from V and 0 from J; bases not matched to a gene: 2. The CDR3 covers 14 residues. The CDR3 spells CASSFGGSSYEQYF. The CDR3, as DNA: TGCGCCAGCAGCTTCGGGGGGAGCTCCTACGAGCAGTACTTC.

This chain connects TRBV19 to TRBJ1-4, with D maybe TRBD1 (5 bases). Trimming left V 4 bases short and J 0 bases short, with 9 bases between. The CDR3 totals 15 residues. Germline V CDR1 and CDR2: LNHDA, SQIVND (reference sequence). CDR3 in DNA: TGTGCCAGTAGTACGGGGGGAACAACTAATGAAAAACTGTTTTTT. Protein sequence: CASSTGGTTNEKLFF.

The gene calls are TRBV6-5 and TRBJ2-3, with TRBD1 matching 12 bases. After removal of 2 bases from V and 4 bases from J, the junction contained 1 base not matched to a gene. CDR3 size: 15 residues. Germline V gene lookup returns CDR1 MNHEY and CDR2 SVGAGI. CDR3 protein: CASSYGTGGPDTQYF. The CDR3 coding sequence is TGTGCCAGCAGTTACGGGACAGGGGGCCCAGATACGCAGTATTTT.

The CDR3 DNA reads TGTGCCAGCAGCCCCGCGCGAGGCGGGAGGACCCTGGTCGAGACCCAGTACTTC. Protein sequence: CASSPARGGRTLVETQYF. The chain links TRBV7-8 to TRBJ2-5, with 8 nucleotides matching TRBD2. From germline, CDR1 is SGHVS and CDR2 FQNEAQ. This CDR3 has 18 residues. Germline trimming cut 5 bases from V and 5 bases from J; bases unmatched to any gene: 19.

The chain combines TRBV10-3 with TRBJ2-3, with D tentatively TRBD2 (5 bases). V was cut by 3 bases and J by 3 bases, with 19 bases left in between. Germline CDR1 ENHRY, CDR2 SYGVKD. CDR3 size: 17 residues. CDR3 sequence (DNA): TGTGCCATCAGTGACCCCATAGGTGGTCGCGGGACAGATACGCAGTATTTT. This sequence encodes CAISDPIGGRGTDTQYF.

This clone was observed a single time. The DNA for the CDR3 is TGTGCCAGCAGCTTAGCCAGGGAGGCCTTCTTC. Residues: CASSLAREAFF. The V call is TRBV11-2, the J call TRBJ2-1, with a tentative D call TRBD2 (6 bases). Looked up from germline, CDR1 is SGHAT and CDR2 is FQNNGV. The CDR3 length is 11 residues. V shed 1 base and J shed 16 bases, with 11 bases lying between them.

This rearrangement joins TRBV7-3 to TRBJ2-1; 12 bases map to TRBD2. The germline CDR1 and CDR2 sequences are SGHTA and FQGTGA. CDR3 length equals 16 residues. The V gene end was trimmed by 4 bases and the J gene end by 10 bases; junction bases not matched to a gene: 11. The CDR3 spells CASSSVGLAGGSEQFF. The CDR3 DNA is TGTGCCAGCAGCTCGGTAGGGCTAGCGGGGGGGAGCGAGCAGTTCTTC.

This chain joins TRBV4-3 and TRBJ2-1; TRBD1 matches at 9 bases. V was pared by 4 bases and J by 10 bases, with 8 bases of the junction left unmatched. Germline V gene data show CDR1 as LGHNA and CDR2 as YSLEER. The CDR3 is made up of 14 amino acids. In nucleotides, the CDR3 is TGCGCCAGCAGCCCGGGACAGGGCCCCAGCGAGCAGTTCTTC. Translating gives CASSPGQGPSEQFF.